One sample yielded the 27 T cell receptor beta chains listed below, sequenced in a study of OX40 agonist ivuxolimab in advanced cancers. The protocol was immunoSEQ multiplex PCR, while the TCRdb copy is restricted to in-frame clones and leaves out a portion. The sample carries 35,000 to 40,000 clones, about 80% recorded once. Sample: CD4+ or CD8+ T cells sorted from blood, taken in a trial of the OX40 agonist ivuxolimab. The receptors were sampled from an adult with an advanced solid tumor such as melanoma, head and neck, liver or kidney cancer.

The chain uses TRBV5-1 and TRBJ1-3; D uncertain. This CDR3 has 16 residues. Trimming left V 4 bases short and J 0 bases short, with 14 bases between. CDR1 is SGHRS, CDR2 YFSETQ, per germline. The CDR3: CASSASGGYSGNTIYF. CDR3 in DNA: TGCGCCAGCAGCGCCTCGGGCGGATACTCTGGAAACACCATATATTTT.

This clone showed up just a few times. The chain joins TRBV6-5 to TRBJ1-6; D is unclear. The CDR3 has 14 residues. Germline values: CDR1 MNHEY, CDR2 SVGAGI. The V end lost 2 bases, the J end lost 4 bases, and 6 bases lay between the germline ends. The CDR3 coding sequence is TGTGCCAGCAGTTACAACCCTTATAATTCACCCCTCCACTTT. It codes for CASSYNPYNSPLHF.

This chain joins TRBV6-1 and TRBJ1-2, with no clear D. Germline V gene sequence: CDR1 MNHNS, CDR2 SASEGT. V was cut by 1 base and J by 8 bases, with 11 bases left in between. The CDR3 loop spans 13 amino acids. CDR3 residues: CASSEGDVKGYTF. CDR3 DNA: TGTGCCAGCAGTGAAGGTGACGTTAAGGGCTACACCTTC.

The chain has TRBV5-6 and TRBJ1-3, with D maybe TRBD1 (5 bases). The V gene's germline CDR1 is SGHDT and CDR2 YYEEEE. Trimming left V 0 bases short and J 2 bases short, with 12 bases between. CDR3 length: 16 amino acids. The CDR3 reads CASSLVGPRAGNTIYF. The CDR3 DNA sequence: TGTGCCAGCAGCTTGGTGGGCCCCAGGGCTGGAAACACCATATATTTT.

CDR3 DNA: TGTGCCAGCAGCGGTCCAGGGACGAGCAATCAGCCCCAGCATTTT. It yields the protein CASSGPGTSNQPQHF. The rearrangement joins TRBV2 to TRBJ1-5; TRBD1 might be the D (5 bases). The CDR3 runs 15 residues. The V and J ends lost 6 bases and 1 base respectively, with 13 bases between them. The germline V gene encodes CDR1 SNHLY and CDR2 FYNNEI.

This sequence joins TRBV4-3 and TRBJ1-3; tentatively, D is TRBD1 (5 bases). Between the trimmed V and J ends, which lost 2 bases and 4 bases, there was a span of 18 bases. Germline CDR1 LGHNA, CDR2 YSLEER. There are 17 residues in the CDR3. CDR3 sequence: CASSQRGGLWGGNTIYF. DNA of the CDR3: TGCGCCAGCAGCCAAAGGGGAGGACTCTGGGGGGGAAACACCATATATTTT.

The V gene is TRBV30, the J gene TRBJ2-3; 7 nucleotides line up with TRBD2. J lost 9 bases, V lost 2 bases, and 8 bases had no gene match. Germline V gene sequence: CDR1 GTSNPN, CDR2 SVGIG (reference sequence). The CDR3 totals 13 residues. CDR3 nucleotides: TGTGCCTGGAGTACAGCGGGGTGGTCAACGCAGTATTTT. Its translation: CAWSTAGWSTQYF.

V gene TRBV30 combines with J gene TRBJ2-5, with D unclear. This CDR3 has 12 residues. V was pared by 0 bases and J by 7 bases, with 9 bases between. Germline lookup yields CDR1 GTSNPN and CDR2 SVGIG (reference sequence). CDR3 nucleotides: TGTGCCTGGAGTGTGCCCCATGGGACCCAGTACTTC. It encodes CAWSVPHGTQYF.

This rearrangement joins TRBV29-1 to TRBJ2-3; D unresolved. Germline assignment: CDR1 SQVTM and CDR2 ANQGSEA. Between the trimmed V and J ends, which lost 4 bases and 6 bases, there was a span of 14 bases. The CDR3 consists of 13 residues. CDR3 sequence reads: CSVVGPSRDTQYF. The DNA of the CDR3 is TGCAGCGTTGTCGGTCCCTCCCGGGATACGCAGTATTTT.

The chain joins TRBV6-1 to TRBJ1-5; D is unclear. V gave up 6 bases and J gave up 6 bases, with 12 bases separating them. CDR1 MNHNS and CDR2 SASEGT come from the germline V gene. The CDR3 spans 13 residues. In nucleotides, the CDR3 is TGTGCCAGCAGGGTTGAGGGTACTCAGCCCCAGCATTTT. It codes for CASRVEGTQPQHF.

The V and J genes are TRBV7-2 and TRBJ2-1; no firm D call. Trimming shortened V by 1 base and J by 9 bases, and 13 bases separated the two germline ends. Germline values: CDR1 SGHTA, CDR2 FQGNSA. The CDR3 runs to 14 residues. In DNA, the CDR3 is TGTGCCAGCAGCTTAGTGGTAGGTATAGGTGAGCAGTTCTTC. Its translation: CASSLVVGIGEQFF. The whole variable domain, remainder taken from reference TRBV7-2 and TRBJ2-1, is GAGVSQSPSNKVTEKGKDVELRCDPISGHTALYWYRQSLGQGLEFLIYFQGNSAPDKSGLPSDRFSAERTGGSVSTLTIQRTQQEDSAVYLCASSLVVGIGEQFFGPGTRLTVL.

In its sample, this clone was seen once. The genes are TRBV11-2 and TRBJ2-7; D may be TRBD2 (5 bases). The CDR3 is 14 residues long. Germline V gene sequence: CDR1 SGHAT, CDR2 FQNNGV. Trimming shortened V by 7 bases and J by 1 base, and 14 bases separated the two germline ends. CDR3 in DNA: TGTGCCAGCACCCGAGCAGAGGGTTCCTACGAGCAGTACTTC. It yields the protein CASTRAEGSYEQYF.

V and J are TRBV7-9 and TRBJ1-2; D gene uncertain. Germline V gene sequence: CDR1 SEHNR, CDR2 FQNEAQ (reference sequence). Deletions cut 5 bases from V and 4 bases from J, with 8 bases between. The CDR3 loop spans 12 amino acids. The CDR3 nucleotides are TGTGCCAGCAGCCAGACAAGCTATGGCTACACCTTC. The encoded protein is CASSQTSYGYTF.

The chain joins TRBV18 to TRBJ2-6; D is perhaps TRBD1 or TRBD2 (5 bases each). From germline, CDR1 is KGHSH and CDR2 LQKENI. The CDR3 sequence is 15 residues long. Deletions cut 1 base from V and 2 bases from J, with 6 bases between. The CDR3 loop reads CASSPRGTGANVLTF. DNA of the CDR3: TGTGCCAGCTCACCACGGGGGACTGGGGCCAACGTCCTGACTTTC.

V and J are TRBV14 and TRBJ2-2, with unresolved D. The germline V and J ends were trimmed by 2 bases and 4 bases, with 5 bases remaining between them. Germline loops: CDR1 SGHDN, CDR2 FVKESK. The length of the CDR3 is 13 residues. The CDR3 reads CASSQLVTGELFF. The CDR3 DNA reads TGTGCCAGCAGCCAATTAGTCACCGGGGAGCTGTTTTTT. Full variable domain (outside the CDR3, taken from reference TRBV14 and TRBJ2-2): EAGVTQFPSHSVIEKGQTVTLRCDPISGHDNLYWYRRVMGKEIKFLLHFVKESKQDESGMPNNRFLAERTGGTYSTLKVQPAELEDSGVYFCASSQLVTGELFFGEGSRLTVL.

This chain links TRBV6-1 with TRBJ1-4, with 7 bases identical to TRBD1. This CDR3 region has 15 residues. The J segment lost 5 bases and the V segment lost 4 bases, leaving 7 bases of the junction unmatched. The germline CDR1 and CDR2 sequences are MNHNS and SASEGT. CDR3 in amino acids: CASSVSGTDNEKLFF. CDR3 nucleotide sequence: TGTGCCAGCAGTGTCTCCGGGACAGACAATGAAAAACTGTTTTTT.

The chain has TRBV6-1 and TRBJ1-2; D ambiguous. Germline CDR1 is MNHNS and CDR2 is SASEGT. The CDR3 is 13 amino acids. V lost 2 bases to trimming and J lost 6 bases, with 10 bases between them. CDR3 residues: CASSERARDGYTF. CDR3 in DNA: TGTGCCAGCAGTGAAAGGGCAAGGGATGGCTACACCTTC.

The gene calls are TRBV6-5 and TRBJ2-5, with TRBD2 matching over 10 bases. The V gene's germline CDR1 is MNHEY and CDR2 SVGAGI. The CDR3 loop spans 14 amino acids. Germline trimming cut 6 bases from V and 8 bases from J; bases unmatched to any gene: 9. CDR3 amino acids: CASRTGLAITTQYF. CDR3 bases: TGTGCCAGCAGGACGGGACTAGCGATCACTACCCAGTACTTC.

In its sample, this clone was seen once. The CDR3 reads CASSVGGGDLYEQYF. The CDR3 DNA follows: TGTGCCAGCAGCGTAGGCGGGGGCGACCTCTACGAGCAGTACTTC. The rearrangement uses TRBV9 and TRBJ2-7, with TRBD2 as a possible D gene (7 bases). Germline loops: CDR1 SGDLS, CDR2 YYNGEE. V was trimmed by 0 bases and J by 3 bases, leaving 13 bases between them. This CDR3 contains 15 residues. Full variable domain (remainder filled in from reference TRBV9 and TRBJ2-7): DSGVTQTPKHLITATGQRVTLRCSPRSGDLSVYWYQQSLDQGLQFLIQYYNGEERAKGNILERFSAQQFPDLHSELNLSSLELGDSALYFCASSVGGGDLYEQYFGPGTRLTVT.

V is TRBV2 and J is TRBJ1-5; 7 positions agree with TRBD1. Germline assignment: CDR1 SNHLY and CDR2 FYNNEI. The CDR3 runs 14 residues. V trimming: 7 bases; J trimming: 6 bases; junction bases outside the gene matches: 9. CDR3 amino acids: CASTQGGAGQPQHF. CDR3 nucleotides: TGTGCCAGCACCCAAGGGGGCGCGGGTCAGCCCCAGCATTTT.

J is TRBJ2-1 and V is TRBV6-1; 9 bases are shared with TRBD1. Germline V CDR1 and CDR2: MNHNS, SASEGT. J was trimmed by 4 bases and V by 8 bases; bases with no gene match: 9. The CDR3 has 15 amino acids. This chain's CDR3 is CASSPPGTGYNEQFF. The CDR3 nucleotides are TGTGCCAGCTCCCCCCCCGGGACAGGGTACAATGAGCAGTTCTTC.

The gene calls are TRBV5-1 and TRBJ2-5, with TRBD2 matching 9 bases. Germline V gene data show CDR1 as SGHRS and CDR2 as YFSETQ. The CDR3 runs to 15 residues. V shed 0 bases and J 5 bases; nucleotides not matched to a gene: 5. The CDR3 loop reads CASSLERGGAETQYF. DNA of the CDR3: TGCGCCAGCAGCTTGGAACGCGGGGGGGCCGAGACCCAGTACTTC.

The V gene is TRBV29-1, the J gene TRBJ2-1; D is tentatively TRBD1 or TRBD2 (5 bases each). With 6 bases removed from V and 0 bases from J, the gap between germline ends came to 15 bases. This CDR3 is 15 amino acids long. The germline gives CDR1 SQVTM, CDR2 ANQGSEA. The CDR3 nucleotides are TGCAGCGTCCGTCTAGGGGACGGCTCCTACAATGAGCAGTTCTTC. Translated, it gives CSVRLGDGSYNEQFF.

V usage is TRBV7-2 and J usage is TRBJ2-5; 8 positions match TRBD2. The CDR3 loop spans 15 amino acids. J was trimmed by 2 bases and V by 2 bases; bases with no gene match: 4. CDR1 SGHTA and CDR2 FQGNSA come from the germline V gene. For the CDR3, the DNA is TGTGCCAGCAGCTTACGCCGGGGGGGACAAGAGACCCAGTACTTC. Protein: CASSLRRGGQETQYF.

The rearrangement links TRBV5-1 to TRBJ1-5; 8 nucleotides align to TRBD1. The CDR3 spans 15 residues. Germline V CDR1 and CDR2: SGHRS, YFSETQ. V was clipped by 0 bases and J by 4 bases; unmatched bases: 3. The CDR3 spells CASSLEGTGNQPQHF. CDR3 bases: TGCGCCAGCAGCTTGGAAGGGACAGGAAATCAGCCCCAGCATTTT.

The gene calls are TRBV5-1 and TRBJ2-5, with D unclear. Per the germline V gene, CDR1 is SGHRS and CDR2 is YFSETQ. The CDR3 is made up of 14 amino acids. The V end was cut by 0 bases, the J end by 4 bases, with 10 bases between. CDR3 amino acids: CASSLDPPLETQYF. The CDR3 coding sequence is TGCGCCAGCAGCTTGGACCCCCCGTTAGAGACCCAGTACTTC.

This clone was picked up one time. The CDR3 region is CSVYPPGRGGVDEQYF. CDR3 nucleotide sequence: TGCAGCGTTTACCCCCCTGGTCGAGGGGGCGTGGACGAGCAGTACTTC. The chain uses TRBV29-1 and TRBJ2-7; 7 nucleotides match TRBD1. Losses at the gene ends were 5 bases for V and 5 bases for J; bases not matched to a gene: 18. Germline CDR1 and CDR2: SQVTM and ANQGSEA. The CDR3 spans 16 residues.